The next 20 T cell receptor beta chains were all read from a single sample in a study of T cell repertoires in cytomegalovirus infection. Their target antigens are unknown. TCRdb processed the reads anew with MiXCR; each CDR3 protein has one entry. This table holds around 100,000 distinct CDR3 sequences, 42% found once. The sequencing here drew on CD8+ T cells from cultured PBMCs, taken from culture after CMV antigen stimulation. These TCRs come from a human donor in good health (CMV status not recorded). Some clones in this sample may be carry-over from other donors' samples.

This clonotype came up a few times. This chain connects TRBV7-2 to TRBJ1-1; D unclear. Trimming removed 5 bases from V and 5 bases from J, with 12 bases in between. Germline loops: CDR1 SGHTA, CDR2 FQGNSA. The CDR3 loop spans 13 amino acids. CDR3 bases: TGTGCCAGCAGCCAAGACGGGGAAACTGAAGCTTTCTTT. This gives the protein CASSQDGETEAFF.

This rearrangement joins TRBV28 to TRBJ1-2; 11 positions agree with TRBD1. Looked up from germline, CDR1 is MDHEN and CDR2 is SYDVKM. V shed 4 bases and J 6 bases; nucleotides not matched to a gene: 10. CDR3 length equals 16 residues. The CDR3 bases are TGTGCCAGCAGTTCCACCAGGACAGGGGGCGCGGATGGCTACACCTTC. Translated: CASSSTRTGGADGYTF.

The V and J genes are TRBV7-9 and TRBJ2-1; D is possibly TRBD1 or TRBD2 (5 bases each). Germline V lookup: CDR1 SEHNR, CDR2 FQNEAQ (reference sequence). Trimming took off 1 base at V and 6 bases at J, with 10 bases between the two ends. CDR3 size: 14 residues. The CDR3 DNA reads TGTGCCAGCAGCTTAGGGGGGTTGTTCAATGAGCAGTTCTTC. Translation: CASSLGGLFNEQFF.

This clonotype was seen many times. The V call is TRBV4-1, the J call TRBJ1-3; D is unclear. Germline assignment: CDR1 MGHRA and CDR2 YSYEKL. Trimming removed 6 bases from V and 3 bases from J, with 12 bases in between. The CDR3 sequence is 14 residues long. CDR3 loop: CASRDIRVGNTIYF. The CDR3 DNA reads as TGCGCCAGCAGAGACATACGGGTTGGAAACACCATATATTTT.

This clonotype was observed a few times. V is TRBV30 and J is TRBJ1-2; D is possibly TRBD1 (6 bases). This CDR3 region has 13 residues. In germline, CDR1 is GTSNPN, CDR2 SVGIG (reference sequence). Trimming cost V 8 bases and J 6 bases, with 19 bases left between them. The CDR3 DNA reads as TGTGCCAGGGGGTCCGGACTCTTGCATGGCTACACCTTC. It translates to CARGSGLLHGYTF.

In this sample, this clonotype turned up many times. V usage is TRBV7-2 and J usage is TRBJ1-6; 7 positions match TRBD1. Germline CDR1 and CDR2: SGHTA and FQGNSA. After removal of 4 bases from V and 10 bases from J, the junction contained 7 bases not matched to a gene. The CDR3 consists of 14 residues. CDR3 region: CASSSDRISSPLHF. The CDR3 bases are TGTGCCAGCAGCTCGGACAGGATCAGCTCACCCCTCCACTTT.

This CDR3 reads CASSLSSLADTQYF. The CDR3 DNA reads TGTGCCAGCAGTTTATCGAGCCTAGCGGATACGCAGTATTTT. The rearrangement links TRBV27 to TRBJ2-3; D is possibly TRBD2 (6 bases). Deletions cut 0 bases from V and 6 bases from J, with 10 bases between. Germline lookup yields CDR1 MNHEY and CDR2 SMNVEV (reference sequence). CDR3 length: 14 residues.

There are a few counts of this clonotype. This rearrangement joins TRBV18 to TRBJ2-2; TRBD1 matches 7 bases. The germline gives CDR1 KGHSH, CDR2 LQKENI. Trimming took 3 bases from V and 2 from J; bases not matched to a gene: 9. The CDR3 has 17 amino acids. The chain's CDR3 is CASSPTRQGINTGELFF. The CDR3 nucleotides read TGTGCCAGCTCACCGACCAGACAGGGCATAAACACCGGGGAGCTGTTTTTT.

This clonotype was seen only a few times. The gene calls are TRBV4-1 and TRBJ2-1; D uncertain. The germline CDR1 and CDR2 sequences are MGHRA and YSYEKL. This CDR3 is 12 amino acids long. V lost 8 bases to trimming and J lost 3 bases, with 8 bases between them. The CDR3 DNA is TGCGCCAGCTCTGAAAACTACAATGAGCAGTTCTTC. This encodes CASSENYNEQFF.

This clonotype was counted a few times. The conserved phenylalanine or tryptophan is not found at the CDR3 terminus, so this likely reflects a read error. No DNA is shown, since the ends of the CDR3 on it are uncertain; the CDR3 is the one TCRdb lists. The CDR3 protein is CASSLAMTS. This rearrangement joins TRBV11-1 to TRBJ1-2. Germline CDR1 SGHAT, CDR2 FQDESV (reference sequence). Inclusive of both ends, the CDR3 amounts to 9 amino acids.

This clonotype was detected only a few times. As DNA, the CDR3 is TGTGCCATCAGTGAGCCCCGGGACCTAGGAACAGATACGCAGTATTTT. Amino acids: CAISEPRDLGTDTQYF. This chain links TRBV10-3 with TRBJ2-3; D might be TRBD1 or TRBD2, each matching 5 bases. The CDR3 spans 16 residues. V lost 2 bases, J lost 3 bases, and 15 bases lay in between. From germline, CDR1 is ENHRY and CDR2 SYGVKD.

This clonotype was found many times. The J gene is TRBJ1-1, the V gene TRBV28, with a tentative D call TRBD1 (6 bases). The germline CDR1 and CDR2 sequences are MDHEN and SYDVKM. Trimming took off 6 bases at V and 7 bases at J, with 9 bases between the two ends. The CDR3 is 11 amino acids. CDR3 coding DNA: TGTGCCAGCAGCAGGGACATTGAAGCTTTCTTT. Translation gives CASSRDIEAFF. The full variable domain, its missing parts supplied by reference TRBV28 and TRBJ1-1, is DVKVTQSSRYLVKRTGEKVFLECVQDMDHENMFWYRQDPGLGLRLIYFSYDVKMKEKGDIPEGYSVSREKKERFSLILESASTNQTSMYLCASSRDIEAFFGQGTRLTVV.

This chain joins TRBV27 and TRBJ1-4; 9 bases map to TRBD1. CDR3 length: 15 amino acids. V lost 6 bases and J lost 7; bases outside the gene matches: 9. The germline V gene has CDR1 MNHEY and CDR2 SMNVEV (reference sequence). CDR3 loop: CASSTRTGVIEKLFF. CDR3 nucleotide sequence: TGTGCCAGCAGCACCCGGACAGGGGTTATTGAAAAACTGTTTTTT. The full variable domain, completed using reference TRBV27 and TRBJ1-4, is EAQVTQNPRYLITVTGKKLTVTCSQNMNHEYMSWYRQDPGLGLRQIYYSMNVEVTDKGDVPEGYKVSRKEKRNFPLILESPSPNQTSLYFCASSTRTGVIEKLFFGSGTQLSVL.

Concerning this clonotype: One end of the junction does not line up with germline, which may come from a read error. The gene calls are TRBV15 and TRBJ2-2; D could derive from TRBD1 or TRBD2 (5 bases each). CDR1 is LNHNV, CDR2 YYDKDF, per germline (reference sequence). The CDR3 sequence is 14 residues long. Here the CDR3 DNA reads TGTGCCGCCAGAGAGGGGACGAACACCGGGGAGCTGTTTTTT. Its translation: CAAREGTNTGELFF.

This clonotype showed up just a few times. The V call is TRBV4-1, the J call TRBJ1-1, with D tentatively TRBD1 (5 bases). Trimming cost V 4 bases and J 5 bases, with 17 bases left between them. Germline V lookup: CDR1 MGHRA, CDR2 YSYEKL. The CDR3 sequence is 15 residues long. The CDR3 nucleotides are TGCGCCAGCAGCCTTTTCTTTCAGGGCCAAACTGAAGCTTTCTTT. It translates to CASSLFFQGQTEAFF.

The chain combines TRBV29-1 with TRBJ1-1, with 12 bases that match TRBD1. The CDR3 runs to 13 residues. The V gene end was trimmed by 6 bases and the J gene end by 5 bases; junction bases not matched to a gene: 4. Looked up from germline, CDR1 is SQVTM and CDR2 is ANQGSEA. The CDR3 nucleotides are TGCAGCGTCGGGACAGGGGGCATAACTGAAGCTTTCTTT. Protein sequence: CSVGTGGITEAFF.

Points on this clonotype: A much larger clone lies one base from this, so it may be a read error. The DNA for the CDR3 is TGTGCCAGCAACAAACAGGAATTTAATTCACCCCTCCACTTT. Residues: CASNKQEFNSPLHF. The V call is TRBV12-3 or TRBV12-4, the J call TRBJ1-6, with TRBD1 as a possible D gene (5 bases). V was pared by 7 bases and J by 6 bases, with 13 bases between. This CDR3 has 14 amino acids.

V is TRBV7-6 and J is TRBJ2-2; tentative D call: TRBD2 (6 bases). Looked up from germline, CDR1 is SGHVS and CDR2 is FNYEAQ. The CDR3 is made up of 16 amino acids. Trimming stripped 3 bases from V and 7 bases from J, with 18 bases between. In DNA form, the CDR3 reads TGTGCCAGCAGCTTTAGGCCGGGACTGGGGGACGGGGAGCTGTTTTTT. Encoded protein: CASSFRPGLGDGELFF.

The V call is TRBV12-3 or TRBV12-4, the J call TRBJ1-4; no definite D call. V shed 4 bases and J shed 7 bases, with 10 bases lying between them. The CDR3 is 13 amino acids. Here the CDR3 reads CASSSRIIEKLFF. In nucleotides, the CDR3 is TGTGCCAGCAGTTCCCGCATAATTGAAAAACTGTTTTTT.

This clonotype was recorded a few times. This chain joins TRBV7-9 and TRBJ1-2; no firm D call. CDR1 and CDR2 from the germline V gene are SEHNR and FQNEAQ (reference sequence). CDR3 size: 16 residues. The V and J ends lost 5 bases and 4 bases respectively, with 20 bases between them. Here the CDR3 DNA reads TGTGCCAGCAGCCCCCGGGAGAGAAAGAAAGGCTATGGCTACACCTTC. It is translated as CASSPRERKKGYGYTF.